This TCR beta chain was identified during a study of neurological immune-mediated disorders. The time point was: longitudinal time-point 1 (baseline). Unsorted libraries were prepared from 2 million PBMCs held at -80 C. The cDNA was generated through 5'RACE incorporating 10-nucleotide random UMIs. In each sequencing run, over 170 million TCR-beta sequences were generated from 15-18 subjects. MiXCR, run by TCRdb on the 5' RACE reads, gives a single entry per CDR3 protein. The repertoire includes some 54,000 distinct CDR3 sequences, about 11% of them detected once, and around 7% sits in the top ten. This clonotype was seen repeatedly, ten times or more. This CDR3 has 17 amino acids. Germline assignment: CDR1 ENHRY and CDR2 SYGVKD. Trimming cost V 6 bases and J 5 bases; bases outside gene matches: 16.

Sequences were obtained from PBMCs. V usage is TRBV10-3 and J usage is TRBJ2-1; the match to TRBD1 covers 7 bases. This receptor was taken from a male donor with HTLV-1-associated myelopathy (HAM/TSP). The CDR3 region has the DNA TGTGCCATCAGCCCCCTTCGGGACAGCATCCTTAACAATGAGCAGTTCTTC. Amino acids: CAISPLRDSILNNEQFF.